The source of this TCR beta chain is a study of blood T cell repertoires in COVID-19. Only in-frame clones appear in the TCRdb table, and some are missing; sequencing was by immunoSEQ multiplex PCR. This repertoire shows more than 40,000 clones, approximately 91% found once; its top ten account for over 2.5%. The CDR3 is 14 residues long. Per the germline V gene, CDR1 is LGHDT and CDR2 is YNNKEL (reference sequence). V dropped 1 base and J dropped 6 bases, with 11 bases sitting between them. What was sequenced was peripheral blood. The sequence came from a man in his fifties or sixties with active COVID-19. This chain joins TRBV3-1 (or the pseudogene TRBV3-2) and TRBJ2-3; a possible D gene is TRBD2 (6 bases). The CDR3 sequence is CASSQGMRGDTQYF. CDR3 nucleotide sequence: TGTGCCAGCAGCCAAGGAATGCGGGGCGATACGCAGTATTTT.